These 32 T cell receptor beta chains came from one sample sequenced in a study of cytomegalovirus exposure and HLA in healthy donors. PCR involved 60 Vbeta and 13 Jbeta primers. Profiled with immunoSEQ multiplex PCR; TCRdb holds only in-frame clones, not every one. The sample contains some 150,000 clones, more than 80% of which appear only once. Sequencing was done on a sample of PBMCs. Source of these receptors: a woman in her 50s in good health and CMV-seronegative.

The V gene is TRBV7-2, the J gene TRBJ1-1; unclear D gene. Germline V lookup: CDR1 SGHTA, CDR2 FQGNSA. V dropped 4 bases and J dropped 1 base, with 4 bases sitting between them. This CDR3 comprises 12 residues. The chain's CDR3 is CASSWANTEAFF. CDR3 bases: TGTGCCAGCAGCTGGGCGAACACTGAAGCTTTCTTT.

This chain uses TRBV7-3 with TRBJ2-7, with 7 nucleotides matching TRBD1. The CDR3 extends over 14 amino acids. Germline CDR1 SGHTA, CDR2 FQGTGA. The V and J ends lost 5 bases and 5 bases, in that order; junction bases with no gene match: 9. CDR3 loop: CASSPQGGWNEQYF. CDR3 DNA sequence: TGTGCCAGCAGCCCCCAAGGGGGCTGGAACGAGCAGTACTTC. Looking up the rest from reference TRBV7-3 and TRBJ2-7 gives the full variable domain: GAGVSQTPSNKVTEKGKYVELRCDPISGHTALYWYRQSLGQGPEFLIYFQGTGAADDSGLPNDRFFAVRPEGSVSTLKIQRTERGDSAVYLCASSPQGGWNEQYFGPGTRLTVT.

The chain combines TRBV7-2 with TRBJ2-7, with D tentatively TRBD1 (5 bases). V was pared by 1 base and J by 7 bases, with 11 bases between. Germline CDR1 and CDR2: SGHTA and FQGNSA. This CDR3 has 13 residues. CDR3 coding DNA: TGTGCCAGCAGCTTAGGTCGACAGTGGGAGCAGTACTTC. Amino acids: CASSLGRQWEQYF.

The rearrangement uses TRBV6-5 and TRBJ1-4; no clear D. V shed 0 bases and J shed 2 bases, with 7 bases lying between them. The CDR3 spans 15 residues. The germline gives CDR1 MNHEY, CDR2 SVGAGI. CDR3 in amino acids: CASSYSSGTNEKLFF. CDR3 DNA: TGTGCCAGCAGTTACTCGTCCGGGACTAATGAAAAACTGTTTTTT.

Of note for this clone: Relative to the germline gene, one junction end is altered; a read error may explain this. The gene calls are TRBV7-9 and TRBJ2-4, with no clear D. CDR3 size: 15 residues. CDR1 SEHNR and CDR2 FQNEAQ come from the germline V gene (reference sequence). The CDR3 nucleotides read TGTTCCAGCAGCCTGGGCTCAGTAGCCAAAAACATTCAGTACTTC. Protein: CSSSLGSVAKNIQYF.

This clone was detected a few times. V is TRBV5-6 and J is TRBJ2-1, with 13 nucleotides matching TRBD2. V gave up 9 bases and J gave up 9 bases; unmatched junction bases: 6. The CDR3 runs to 13 residues. Per germline, CDR1 SGHDT and CDR2 YYEEEE. CDR3 residues: CATGLAGKREQFF. As DNA, the CDR3 is TGTGCCACGGGACTAGCGGGAAAGCGTGAGCAGTTCTTC.

This rearrangement joins TRBV6-5 to TRBJ2-7; TRBD1 matches 8 bases. The CDR3 is 15 residues long. V lost 0 bases to trimming and J lost 4 bases; unmatched junction nucleotides: 5. Germline assignment: CDR1 MNHEY and CDR2 SVGAGI. The CDR3 is CASSYSNTGGYEQYF. The CDR3 DNA follows: TGTGCCAGCAGTTACTCGAATACAGGGGGATACGAGCAGTACTTC.

The chain recombines TRBV2 with TRBJ2-7, with a tentative D call TRBD2 (6 bases). Germline loops: CDR1 SNHLY, CDR2 FYNNEI. CDR3 size: 15 residues. Between the trimmed V and J ends, which lost 4 bases and 2 bases, there was a span of 15 bases. In DNA form, the CDR3 reads TGTGCCAGCAGTGCAGCAGCGGGTGCCGCCTACGAGCAGTACTTC. The encoded protein is CASSAAAGAAYEQYF.

This clone occurred a few times. The rearrangement joins TRBV7-3 to TRBJ2-5; no clear D. The CDR3 sequence is 13 residues long. V was trimmed by 3 bases and J by 5 bases, leaving 10 bases between them. Germline V gives CDR1 SGHTA, CDR2 FQGTGA. CDR3 residues: CASSFGSFETQYF. The CDR3 bases are TGTGCCAGCAGCTTCGGTTCTTTTGAGACCCAGTACTTC.

The chain carries TRBV11-2 and TRBJ1-2, with D unresolved. The CDR3 spans 12 residues. Germline CDR1 reads SGHAT; CDR2 reads FQNNGV. V was cut by 1 base and J by 14 bases, with 14 bases left in between. The CDR3 here is CASSLGGVETTF. The CDR3 coding sequence is TGTGCCAGCAGCTTAGGAGGAGTAGAGACTACCTTC.

V usage is TRBV28 and J usage is TRBJ2-7, with D possibly being TRBD2 (6 bases). The CDR3 totals 16 residues. Trimming pared 2 bases from V and 1 base from J, leaving 15 bases between. The germline gives CDR1 MDHEN, CDR2 SYDVKM. The CDR3 sequence: CASSLAAGPTSYEQYF. The CDR3 DNA is TGTGCCAGCAGTTTAGCTGCGGGACCGACTTCCTACGAGCAGTACTTC.

V and J are TRBV27 and TRBJ1-1; D is possibly TRBD1 (6 bases). CDR1 is MNHEY and CDR2 is SMNVEV in the germline V gene (reference sequence). The CDR3 is made up of 17 amino acids. The V and J ends lost 2 bases and 2 bases respectively, with 18 bases between them. The CDR3 loop reads CASSLGGRLKVNTEAFF. Here the CDR3 DNA reads TGTGCCAGCAGTTTAGGGGGCAGGTTGAAGGTCAACACTGAAGCTTTCTTT.

This chain links TRBV19 with TRBJ1-4, with D possibly being TRBD1 (6 bases). CDR1 LNHDA and CDR2 SQIVND come from the germline V gene (reference sequence). The CDR3 contains 15 residues. Trimming took off 5 bases at V and 7 bases at J, with 17 bases between the two ends. CDR3 region: CASSPKTGGGEKLFF. The CDR3 DNA sequence: TGTGCCAGTAGTCCAAAGACAGGTGGGGGTGAAAAACTGTTTTTT.

This clone has just one count. The DNA is left out, because the CDR3 cannot be placed on it with certainty; the CDR3 is given as TCRdb lists it. The chain joins TRBV6-6 to TRBJ2-1; the listed D gene, TRBD2, was not tested against the DNA. CDR1 is MNHNY and CDR2 is SVGAGI in the germline V gene (reference sequence). The CDR3 spans 16 residues, counting both ends. CDR3 residues: CASSSSTSGGYNEQFF.

This chain links TRBV2 with TRBJ1-1; no clear D. Trimming removed 5 bases at V and 4 bases at J, with 5 bases between. CDR3 length: 11 residues. Germline-derived CDR1 and CDR2 are SNHLY and FYNNEI. The CDR3 DNA follows: TGTGCCAGCAGTCCGGTCACTGAAGCTTTCTTT. Amino acid sequence: CASSPVTEAFF. Together with reference TRBV2 and TRBJ1-1, the CDR3 gives the full variable domain: EPEVTQTPSHQVTQMGQEVILRCVPISNHLYFYWYRQILGQKVEFLVSFYNNEISEKSEIFDDQFSVERPDGSNFTLKIRSTKLEDSAMYFCASSPVTEAFFGQGTRLTVV.

DNA of the CDR3: TGTGCCAGCAGTTTTTCTCGCAATCAGCCCCAGCATTTT. Encoded protein: CASSFSRNQPQHF. The chain recombines TRBV27 with TRBJ1-5; D is undetermined. The germline gives CDR1 MNHEY, CDR2 SMNVEV (reference sequence). Trimming took 3 bases from V and 2 from J, leaving 5 bases between them. This CDR3 has 13 amino acids.

With regard to this clone: A read error may account for a junction end that differs from germline. This chain links TRBV29-1 with TRBJ1-2; perhaps TRBD1 as D (6 bases). The germline gives CDR1 SQVTM, CDR2 ANQGSEA. The CDR3 spans 10 residues. In DNA, the CDR3 is TGCAGCGTTGAAGAGGGACACCTATCGTTC. Translated: CSVEEGHLSF.

V usage is TRBV2 and J usage is TRBJ2-6; D is uncertain. The CDR3 spans 15 residues. The germline V gene encodes CDR1 SNHLY and CDR2 FYNNEI. Trimming left V 2 bases short and J 0 bases short, with 5 bases between. For the CDR3, the DNA is TGTGCCAGCAGTGAACAGGTCTCTGGGGCCAACGTCCTGACTTTC. This translates into CASSEQVSGANVLTF.

Turning to this clone: One junction end does not reproduce the germline sequence, and a read error may be involved. V and J are TRBV18 and TRBJ1-5, with D possibly being TRBD1 (5 bases). Germline CDR1 KGHSH, CDR2 LQKENI. The CDR3 length is 17 residues. The CDR3 coding sequence is TGTGCCAACTCACCACGTAGCGGAATCGGGACCAATCAGCCCCAGCATTTT. Translated: CANSPRSGIGTNQPQHF.

The chain recombines TRBV2 with TRBJ2-2, with TRBD2 matching over 8 bases. Trimming cost V 3 bases and J 5 bases; bases outside gene matches: 11. The CDR3 length is 17 residues. Germline V gene sequence: CDR1 SNHLY, CDR2 FYNNEI. CDR3 bases: TGTGCCAGCAGTGATTCTCCGGGAGGGCCGGGAACCGGGGAGCTGTTTTTT. Its translation: CASSDSPGGPGTGELFF.

The chain recombines TRBV10-3 with TRBJ2-1; 10 positions match TRBD2. The germline V gene encodes CDR1 ENHRY and CDR2 SYGVKD. The J segment lost 2 bases and the V segment lost 3 bases, leaving 4 bases of the junction unmatched. The CDR3 covers 16 residues. The DNA for the CDR3 is TGTGCCATCAGTGACCCCGGACTAGCGGCCTACAATGAGCAGTTCTTC. The encoded protein is CAISDPGLAAYNEQFF.

This rearrangement joins TRBV28 to TRBJ2-7, with 10 positions matching TRBD1. Per the germline V gene, CDR1 is MDHEN and CDR2 is SYDVKM. This CDR3 has 14 residues. After removal of 7 bases from V and 8 bases from J, the junction contained 11 bases not matched to a gene. The CDR3 region is CASTLDRGVSKQYF. The CDR3 coding sequence is TGTGCCAGCACTCTGGACAGGGGGGTGTCGAAGCAGTACTTC.

The chain employs TRBV28 and TRBJ1-1; D gene ambiguous. CDR1 is MDHEN, CDR2 SYDVKM, per germline. This CDR3 is 14 amino acids long. The V gene lost 9 bases and the J gene lost 1 base, with 15 bases spanning the gap. In nucleotides, the CDR3 is TGTGCCAGTTCTGGGAGGATCGAGAACACTGAAGCTTTCTTT. This translates into CASSGRIENTEAFF.

This clone was seen a handful of times. V gene TRBV18 combines with J gene TRBJ1-2; D uncertain. Per the germline V gene, CDR1 is KGHSH and CDR2 is LQKENI. The CDR3 runs 10 residues. V gave up 7 bases and J gave up 7 bases, with 7 bases separating them. The CDR3 reads CASLGSGYTF. The CDR3 bases are TGTGCCAGCTTGGGGAGTGGCTACACCTTC.

The chain combines TRBV18 with TRBJ2-5; TRBD1 might be the D (5 bases). Germline V lookup: CDR1 KGHSH, CDR2 LQKENI. CDR3 size: 13 residues. The V end was cut by 3 bases, the J end by 5 bases, with 10 bases between. CDR3 sequence (DNA): TGTGCCAGCTCACCGGACCCAGGGGAGACCCAGTACTTC. Residues: CASSPDPGETQYF.

The chain employs TRBV27 and TRBJ1-6; 8 nucleotides align to TRBD1. V trimming: 5 bases; J trimming: 8 bases; junction bases outside the gene matches: 2. This CDR3 contains 13 residues. Germline-derived CDR1 and CDR2 are MNHEY and SMNVEV (reference sequence). CDR3 DNA sequence: TGTGCCAGCAGTCACAGGGGGGATTCACCCCTCCACTTT. Its protein is CASSHRGDSPLHF.

The chain recombines TRBV28 with TRBJ2-4; D is perhaps TRBD2 (7 bases). With 7 bases removed from V and 7 bases from J, the gap between germline ends came to 20 bases. Germline V CDR1 and CDR2: MDHEN, SYDVKM. The CDR3 has 15 residues. The CDR3 loop reads CASNPLGGASNIQYF. CDR3 sequence (DNA): TGTGCCAGCAACCCCCTTGGGGGGGCGAGCAACATTCAGTACTTC.

CDR3 amino acids: CASSYAGGYEQYF. The CDR3 coding sequence is TGTGCCAGCAGTTACGCTGGCGGCTACGAGCAGTACTTC. This chain uses TRBV6-5 with TRBJ2-7; D unclear. CDR1 MNHEY and CDR2 SVGAGI come from the germline V gene. Trimming took 2 bases from V and 3 from J, leaving 8 bases between them. CDR3 length: 13 amino acids.

The V gene is TRBV2, the J gene TRBJ2-2, with 8 bases that match TRBD1. This CDR3 is 17 amino acids long. The germline V gene encodes CDR1 SNHLY and CDR2 FYNNEI. V trimming: 6 bases; J trimming: 2 bases; junction bases outside the gene matches: 11. In DNA, the CDR3 is TGTGCCAGCAGACCTACGGGGACAGGTATTAACACCGGGGAGCTGTTTTTT. This translates into CASRPTGTGINTGELFF.

This clone has only one observation. The chain carries TRBV6-1 and TRBJ2-7; 7 bases match TRBD2. Trimming cost V 8 bases and J 3 bases; bases outside gene matches: 1. Germline-derived CDR1 and CDR2 are MNHNS and SASEGT. This CDR3 has 11 amino acids. The CDR3 protein is CASGRGYEQYF. In DNA, the CDR3 is TGTGCCAGCGGGAGGGGCTACGAGCAGTACTTC.

The CDR3 region is CAIARLVTGGTEAFF. In DNA form, the CDR3 reads TGTGCCATCGCGCGACTTGTGACAGGGGGTACTGAAGCTTTCTTT. The chain couples TRBV27 to TRBJ1-1, with 9 bases aligning to TRBD1. The CDR3 has 15 residues. CDR1 is MNHEY, CDR2 SMNVEV, per germline (reference sequence). The J segment lost 5 bases and the V segment lost 10 bases, leaving 14 bases of the junction unmatched.

In DNA, the CDR3 is TGTGCCAGCAGCTTAGGCAGCTCCTACAATGAGCAGTTCTTC. Its translation is CASSLGSSYNEQFF. The chain combines TRBV7-2 with TRBJ2-1, with D hard to call. Looked up from germline, CDR1 is SGHTA and CDR2 is FQGNSA. Trimming shortened V by 1 base and J by 0 bases, and 4 bases separated the two germline ends. This CDR3 has 14 residues.